The next 17 T cell receptor beta chains were all read from a single sample in a study of CD8+ T cells in alopecia areata. It was cDNA, reverse transcribed from extracted RNA, that served as the sequencing template. TCRdb's copy holds only in-frame clones and misses some; the assay was immunoSEQ multiplex PCR. The top ten hold roughly 5% of the sample, which has around 210,000 clones, 56% seen once. Sequencing used CD8+ T cells sorted from blood. These receptors all stem from a human donor in good health.

The gene calls are TRBV6-1 and TRBJ2-3, with D possibly being TRBD1 (6 bases). CDR3 size: 12 residues. CDR1 is MNHNS, CDR2 SASEGT, per germline. The V and J ends lost 5 bases and 6 bases respectively, with 9 bases between them. For the CDR3, the DNA is TGTGCCAGCAGTATCACAGGGGATACGCAGTATTTT. Its translation: CASSITGDTQYF.

The chain links TRBV6-5 to TRBJ1-4; D remains unclear. Between the trimmed V and J ends, which lost 7 bases and 8 bases, there was a span of 17 bases. Germline CDR1 is MNHEY and CDR2 is SVGAGI. CDR3 size: 14 residues. The CDR3 loop is CASTTPGVGEKLFF. Written as DNA, the CDR3 is TGTGCCAGCACCACCCCTGGGGTAGGGGAAAAACTGTTTTTT.

The rearrangement joins TRBV27 to TRBJ1-5, with 9 bases fitting TRBD1. The CDR3 sequence is 15 residues long. Unmatched junction bases numbered 6, after V lost 2 bases and J lost 7 bases. Germline lookup yields CDR1 MNHEY and CDR2 SMNVEV (reference sequence). As DNA, the CDR3 is TGTGCCAGCAGTTTAGGGACAGGGTCAGGACAGCCCCAGCATTTT. Translation: CASSLGTGSGQPQHF.

The CDR3 loop reads CASSLAGNYEQYF. Here the CDR3 DNA reads TGTGCCAGCAGCTTAGCGGGCAACTACGAGCAGTACTTC. The chain employs TRBV7-9 and TRBJ2-7; no clear D. The CDR3 is made up of 13 amino acids. V lost 0 bases and J lost 3, with 6 bases in between. The V gene's germline CDR1 is SEHNR and CDR2 FQNEAQ (reference sequence).

The chain's CDR3 is CASSETSLHEQYF. The DNA of the CDR3 is TGCGCCAGCAGCGAGACTAGTCTCCACGAGCAGTACTTC. The genes are TRBV5-1 and TRBJ2-7; perhaps TRBD2 as D (6 bases). V gave up 4 bases and J gave up 5 bases, with 13 bases separating them. Germline CDR1 is SGHRS and CDR2 is YFSETQ. CDR3 size: 13 residues.

This clone was seen more than once but under ten times. The V gene is TRBV11-2, the J gene TRBJ2-1; the D gene is possibly TRBD1 (6 bases). CDR1 and CDR2 (germline): SGHAT, FQNNGV. The CDR3 totals 14 residues. The V end was cut by 1 base, the J end by 7 bases, with 11 bases between. CDR3: CASSLVQGRNEQFF. The CDR3 region has the DNA TGTGCCAGCAGCTTAGTGCAGGGGCGGAATGAGCAGTTCTTC.

This clone came up a few times. This chain links TRBV19 with TRBJ1-2; D is undetermined. Trimming removed 5 bases at V and 1 base at J, with 8 bases between. This CDR3 contains 13 residues. The germline CDR1 and CDR2 sequences are LNHDA and SQIVND (reference sequence). CDR3 loop: CASSWQNNYGYTF. In nucleotides, the CDR3 is TGTGCCAGTAGTTGGCAGAATAACTATGGCTACACCTTC.

V is TRBV2 and J is TRBJ2-7, with 9 bases that match TRBD1. Germline loops: CDR1 SNHLY, CDR2 FYNNEI. The CDR3 length is 13 residues. The J segment lost 4 bases and the V segment lost 6 bases, leaving 4 bases of the junction unmatched. CDR3 amino acids: CASRGQGFYEQYF. The CDR3 coding sequence is TGTGCCAGCAGGGGACAGGGCTTTTACGAGCAGTACTTC.

This chain joins TRBV6-9 and TRBJ2-2; D is undetermined. This CDR3 is built from 13 residues. Germline V gene data show CDR1 as MNHGY and CDR2 as SVAAGI. V gave up 2 bases and J gave up 7 bases, with 8 bases separating them. Here the CDR3 DNA reads TGTGCCAGCAGTTATAGAGAAGTCGGGGAGCTGTTTTTT. It yields the protein CASSYREVGELFF.

The J gene is TRBJ2-7, the V gene TRBV15; TRBD2 might be the D (5 bases). CDR3 size: 15 residues. Germline assignment: CDR1 LNHNV and CDR2 YYDKDF (reference sequence). Between the trimmed V and J ends, which lost 1 base and 4 bases, there was a span of 14 bases. The chain's CDR3 is CATSRARRDGYEQYF. The CDR3, as DNA: TGTGCCACCAGCAGAGCCCGACGGGATGGATACGAGCAGTACTTC.

This rearrangement joins TRBV2 to TRBJ1-2; D is unclear. From germline, CDR1 is SNHLY and CDR2 FYNNEI. Deletions cut 1 base from V and 0 bases from J, with 12 bases between. The CDR3 is 16 amino acids. CDR3 region: CASSEEVLATNYGYTF. Here the CDR3 DNA reads TGTGCCAGCAGTGAAGAGGTTTTGGCTACTAACTATGGCTACACCTTC.

This chain links TRBV4-1 with TRBJ1-1, with D perhaps matching TRBD1 (5 bases). Looked up from germline, CDR1 is MGHRA and CDR2 is YSYEKL. CDR3 length: 13 amino acids. V was trimmed by 6 bases and J by 0 bases, leaving 8 bases between them. CDR3 residues: CASSWDLNTEAFF. CDR3 coding DNA: TGCGCCAGCAGTTGGGACCTGAACACTGAAGCTTTCTTT.

The table lists this clone with a few counts. The rearrangement links TRBV5-6 to TRBJ2-5; D is undetermined. Trimming left V 4 bases short and J 5 bases short, with 18 bases between. The germline CDR1 and CDR2 sequences are SGHDT and YYEEEE. The CDR3 extends over 15 amino acids. The CDR3 protein is CASSTTHQPRETQYF. CDR3 nucleotide sequence: TGTGCCAGCAGCACGACACACCAGCCGCGGGAGACCCAGTACTTC.

This chain uses TRBV7-9 with TRBJ2-3; D is undetermined. Trimming removed 5 bases from V and 4 bases from J, with 7 bases in between. The germline V gene encodes CDR1 SEHNR and CDR2 FQNEAQ (reference sequence). The CDR3 sequence is 12 residues long. CDR3 nucleotide sequence: TGTGCCAGCAGCCCCGAGCCAGATACGCAGTATTTT. This sequence encodes CASSPEPDTQYF.

This clone has a count of ten or more. The gene calls are TRBV15 and TRBJ2-2; possible D gene TRBD2, 6 bases. V shed 7 bases and J shed 3 bases, with 9 bases lying between them. The CDR3 is 13 amino acids. The germline V gene has CDR1 LNHNV and CDR2 YYDKDF (reference sequence). DNA of the CDR3: TGTGCCACCACCGGGGACTACACCGGGGAGCTGTTTTTT. The encoded protein is CATTGDYTGELFF.

This clone was recorded only once. The chain links TRBV4-2 to TRBJ2-7, with 14 bases aligning to TRBD2. This CDR3 is built from 15 residues. The junction had 2 bases not matched to a gene; V was cut back by 4 bases and J by 3 bases. CDR1 LGHNA and CDR2 YNFKEQ come from the germline V gene. This CDR3 reads CASSPGTSGGYEQYF. The CDR3, as DNA: TGTGCCAGCAGCCCCGGGACTAGCGGGGGCTACGAGCAGTACTTC.

This chain connects TRBV4-2 to TRBJ1-2; 9 bases fit TRBD1. V shed 1 base and J 7 bases; nucleotides not matched to a gene: 7. CDR1 and CDR2 (germline): LGHNA, YNFKEQ. The CDR3 has 15 amino acids. CDR3 DNA: TGTGCCAGCAGCCAAGGGACGGGACAGGGAGGTGGCTACACCTTC. It specifies CASSQGTGQGGGYTF.